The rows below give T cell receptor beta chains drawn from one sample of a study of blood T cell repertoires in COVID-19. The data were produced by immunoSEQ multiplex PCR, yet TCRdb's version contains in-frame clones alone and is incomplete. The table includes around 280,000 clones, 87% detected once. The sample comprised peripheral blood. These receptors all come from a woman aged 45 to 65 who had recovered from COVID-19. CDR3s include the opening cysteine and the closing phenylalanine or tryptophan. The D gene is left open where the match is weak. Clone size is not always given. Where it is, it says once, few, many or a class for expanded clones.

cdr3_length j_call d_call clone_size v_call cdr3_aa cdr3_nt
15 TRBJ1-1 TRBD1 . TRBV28 CASRLGGQVTSEAFF TGTGCCAGCAGGTTGGGAGGACAGGTCACTAGTGAAGCTTTCTTT
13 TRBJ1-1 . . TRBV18 CASSPFGNTEAFF TGTGCCAGCTCACCGTTCGGGAACACTGAAGCTTTCTTT
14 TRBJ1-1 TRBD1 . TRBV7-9 CASSPQGARTEAFF TGTGCCAGCAGCCCCCAGGGGGCGCGGACTGAAGCTTTCTTT
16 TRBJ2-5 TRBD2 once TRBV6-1 CASSGTSGGPGETQYF TGTGCCAGCAGTGGGACTAGCGGGGGGCCAGGAGAGACCCAGTACTTC
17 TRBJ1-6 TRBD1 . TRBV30 CAWSVLRGTGTGSPLHF TGTGCCTGGAGTGTACTAAGAGGGACAGGGACAGGGTCACCCCTCCACTTT
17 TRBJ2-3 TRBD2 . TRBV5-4 CASSKGPTSGSGNTQYF TGTGCCAGCAGCAAGGGACCTACTAGCGGGAGTGGCAATACGCAGTATTTT
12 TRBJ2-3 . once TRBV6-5 CASSVGADTQYF TGTGCCAGCAGCGTAGGGGCAGATACGCAGTATTTT
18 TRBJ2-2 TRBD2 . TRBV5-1 CASSFLGTSGISTGELFF TGCGCCAGCAGCTTTTTAGGGACTAGCGGGATAAGCACCGGGGAGCTGTTTTTT
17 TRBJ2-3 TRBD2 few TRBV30 CAWSHWASGRGTDTQYF TGTGCCTGGAGCCATTGGGCTAGCGGGAGGGGCACAGATACGCAGTATTTT
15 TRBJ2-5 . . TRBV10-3 CAISDPDREGETQYF TGTGCCATCAGTGATCCGGACAGGGAGGGGGAGACCCAGTACTTC
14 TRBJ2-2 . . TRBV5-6 CASSFGHNTGELFF TGTGCCAGCAGCTTCGGACATAACACCGGGGAGCTGTTTTTT
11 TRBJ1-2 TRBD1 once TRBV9 CASSAGQGYTF TGTGCCAGCAGCGCGGGACAGGGCTACACCTTC
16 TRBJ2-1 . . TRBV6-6 CASSLGRGTYYNEQFF TGTGCCAGCAGCCTTGGACGGGGTACCTATTACAATGAGCAGTTCTTC
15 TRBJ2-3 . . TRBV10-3 CAISGTKIYTDTQYF TGTGCCATCAGTGGGACTAAAATCTACACAGATACGCAGTATTTT
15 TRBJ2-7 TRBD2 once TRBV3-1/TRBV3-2 CASSQRGTRGGEQYF TGTGCCAGCAGCCAACGAGGGACTAGGGGAGGCGAGCAGTACTTC
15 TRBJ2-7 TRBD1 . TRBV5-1 CASSLVSQGAREQYF TGCGCCAGCAGCTTGGTAAGTCAGGGGGCGAGAGAGCAGTACTTC
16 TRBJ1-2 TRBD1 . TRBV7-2 CASSYPGQGGVKGYTF TGTGCCAGCAGCTACCCGGGACAGGGAGGAGTGAAGGGCTACACCTTC
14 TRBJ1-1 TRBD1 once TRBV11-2 CASSYLDRGLEAFF TGTGCCAGCAGCTACCTCGACAGGGGGCTCGAAGCTTTCTTT
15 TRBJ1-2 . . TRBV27 CASSLYGGGNYGYTF TGTGCCAGCAGTTTATACGGGGGGGGGAACTATGGCTACACCTTC
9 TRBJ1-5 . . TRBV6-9 CASSSPSAF TGTGCCAGCAGTTCCCCCAGTGCATTT
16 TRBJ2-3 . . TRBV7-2 CASSLSRTTRTDTQYF TGTGCCAGCAGCTTAAGCAGGACTACCCGCACAGATACGCAGTATTTT
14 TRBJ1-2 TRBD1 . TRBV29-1 CSVETTGGGGGYTF TGCAGCGTTGAAACAACCGGAGGGGGCGGGGGCTACACCTTC
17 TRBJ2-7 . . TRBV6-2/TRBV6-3 CASSYSRLFSLGEEQYF TGTGCCAGCAGTTACTCGAGACTGTTCAGCTTGGGTGAGGAGCAGTACTTC
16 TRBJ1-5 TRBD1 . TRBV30 CAWNSGLGQGNQPQHF TGTGCCTGGAATTCGGGCCTGGGACAGGGGAATCAGCCCCAGCATTTT
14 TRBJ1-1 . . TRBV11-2 CASSLYSGSTEAFF TGTGCCAGCAGCTTATACTCGGGAAGCACTGAAGCTTTCTTT
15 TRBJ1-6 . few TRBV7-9 CASSLTGHYNSPLHF TGTGCCAGCAGCTTGACGGGACATTATAATTCACCCCTCCACTTT
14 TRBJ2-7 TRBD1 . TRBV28 CASSALEGTGEQYF TGTGCCAGCAGTGCGCTCGAAGGGACAGGCGAGCAGTACTTC
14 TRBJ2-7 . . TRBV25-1 CASSPPSESYEQYF TGTGCCAGCAGTCCCCCTAGCGAATCCTACGAGCAGTACTTC
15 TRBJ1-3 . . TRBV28 CASSLPLGLGNTIYF TGTGCCAGCAGTTTACCATTGGGCCTGGGAAACACCATATATTTT
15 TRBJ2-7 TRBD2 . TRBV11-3 CASSPFTSGISEQYF TGTGCCAGCAGCCCCTTCACTAGCGGGATAAGCGAGCAGTACTTC
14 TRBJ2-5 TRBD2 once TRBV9 CASSQTSEAVTQYF TGTGCCAGCAGCCAGACTAGCGAGGCCGTGACCCAGTACTTC
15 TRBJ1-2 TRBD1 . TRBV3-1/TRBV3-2 CASSPWGGTEYGYTF TGTGCCAGCAGCCCCTGGGGCGGGACAGAGTATGGCTACACCTTC
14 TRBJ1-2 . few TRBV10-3 CAITSSGENYGYTF TGTGCCATCACCTCGAGTGGGGAGAACTATGGCTACACCTTC
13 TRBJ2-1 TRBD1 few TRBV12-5 CASGPGQHNEQFF TGTGCTAGTGGTCCGGGACAGCACAATGAGCAGTTCTTC
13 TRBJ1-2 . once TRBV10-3 CAASTGAHYGYTF TGTGCCGCCTCGACAGGCGCCCACTATGGCTACACCTTC
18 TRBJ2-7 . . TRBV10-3 CAISESQVVAGQSSEQYF TGTGCCATCAGTGAGTCCCAAGTTGTCGCCGGACAGAGTTCCGAGCAGTACTTC
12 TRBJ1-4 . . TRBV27 CASSSPPGKLFF TGTGCCAGCAGTTCCCCCCCAGGGAAACTGTTTTTT
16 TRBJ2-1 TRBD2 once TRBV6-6 CASSYTTSGGRNEQFF TGTGCCAGCAGTTACACCACTAGCGGGGGCCGCAATGAGCAGTTCTTC
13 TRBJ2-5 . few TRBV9 CASSGGPLETQYF TGTGCCAGCAGCGGCGGCCCACTTGAGACCCAGTACTTC
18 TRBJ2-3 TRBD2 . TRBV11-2 CASSFLNSPGLRTDTQYF TGTGCCAGCAGCTTCCTAAACTCACCGGGACTAAGGACAGATACGCAGTATTTT
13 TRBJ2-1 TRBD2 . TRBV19 CASSPRTRDEQFF TGTGCCAGTAGTCCTCGGACTAGAGATGAGCAGTTCTTC